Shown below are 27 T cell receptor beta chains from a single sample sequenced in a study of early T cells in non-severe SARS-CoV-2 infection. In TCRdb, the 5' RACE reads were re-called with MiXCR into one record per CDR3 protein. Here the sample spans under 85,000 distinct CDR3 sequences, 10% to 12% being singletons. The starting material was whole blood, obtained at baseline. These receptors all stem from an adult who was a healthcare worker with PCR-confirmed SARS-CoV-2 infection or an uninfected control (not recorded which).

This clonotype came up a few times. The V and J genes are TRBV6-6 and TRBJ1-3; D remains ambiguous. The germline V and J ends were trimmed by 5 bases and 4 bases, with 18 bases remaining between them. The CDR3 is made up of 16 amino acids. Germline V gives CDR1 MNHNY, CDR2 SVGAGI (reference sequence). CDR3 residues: CASSNPQPTTGNTIYF. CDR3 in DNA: TGTGCCAGCAGTAACCCCCAGCCCACGACAGGAAACACCATATATTTT.

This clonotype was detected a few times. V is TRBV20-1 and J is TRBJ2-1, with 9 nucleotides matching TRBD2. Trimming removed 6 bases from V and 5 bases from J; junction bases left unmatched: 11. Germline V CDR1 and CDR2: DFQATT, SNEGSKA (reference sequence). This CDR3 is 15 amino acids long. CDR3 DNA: TGCAGTGCACTAAGGCCTAGCGGGGTAAACAATGAGCAGTTCTTC. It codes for CSALRPSGVNNEQFF.

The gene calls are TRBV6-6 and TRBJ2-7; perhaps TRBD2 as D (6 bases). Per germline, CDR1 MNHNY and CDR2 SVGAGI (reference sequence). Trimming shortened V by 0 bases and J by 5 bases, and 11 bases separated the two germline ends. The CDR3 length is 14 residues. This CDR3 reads CASSYSTAGNEQYF. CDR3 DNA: TGTGCCAGCAGTTACTCGACGGCGGGGAACGAGCAGTACTTC.

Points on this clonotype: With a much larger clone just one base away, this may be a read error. For the CDR3, the DNA is TGTGCCAGCAGCTTGGCATCCTGCAATGAGCAGTTCTTC. It yields the protein CASSLASCNEQFF. The J gene is TRBJ2-1, the V gene TRBV5-4; D is unclear. The length of the CDR3 is 13 residues. Germline V lookup: CDR1 SGHNT, CDR2 YYREEE (reference sequence).

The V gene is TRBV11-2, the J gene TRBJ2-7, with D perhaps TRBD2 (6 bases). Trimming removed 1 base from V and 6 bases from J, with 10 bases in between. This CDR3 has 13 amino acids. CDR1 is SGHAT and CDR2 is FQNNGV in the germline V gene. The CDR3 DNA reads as TGTGCCAGCAGCTTAGTGGAGGGTGGCGAGCAGTACTTC. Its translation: CASSLVEGGEQYF.

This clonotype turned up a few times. CDR3 loop: CASSFRDRQIGEQFF. CDR3 DNA sequence: TGTGCCAGCAGCTTCCGGGACAGACAGATAGGTGAGCAGTTCTTC. The V and J genes are TRBV5-5 and TRBJ2-1; 7 bases fit TRBD1. Germline lookup yields CDR1 SGHKS and CDR2 YYEKEE (reference sequence). This CDR3 is built from 15 residues. V shed 2 bases and J 9 bases; nucleotides not matched to a gene: 11.

CDR3 loop: CASSEYGTGSPRPFF. CDR3 coding DNA: TGTGCCAGCAGTGAATATGGAACGGGATCCCCTCGTCCTTTCTTT. V is TRBV6-1 and J is TRBJ1-1; D not certain. Germline lookup yields CDR1 MNHNS and CDR2 SASEGT. CDR3 length equals 15 residues. Trimming cost V 2 bases and J 12 bases, with 22 bases left between them.

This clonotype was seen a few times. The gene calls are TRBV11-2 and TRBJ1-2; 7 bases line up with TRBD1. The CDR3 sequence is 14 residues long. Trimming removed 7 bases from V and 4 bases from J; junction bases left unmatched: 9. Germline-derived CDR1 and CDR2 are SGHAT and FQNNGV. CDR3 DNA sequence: TGTGCCAGCAAACTTACAGGGGTGACCTATGGCTACACCTTC. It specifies CASKLTGVTYGYTF.

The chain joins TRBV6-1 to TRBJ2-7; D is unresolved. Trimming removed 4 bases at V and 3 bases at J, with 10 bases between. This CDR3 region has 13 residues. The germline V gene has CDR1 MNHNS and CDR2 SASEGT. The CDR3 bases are TGTGCCAGCAGTGCCGGACCATACTACGAGCAGTACTTC. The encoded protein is CASSAGPYYEQYF.

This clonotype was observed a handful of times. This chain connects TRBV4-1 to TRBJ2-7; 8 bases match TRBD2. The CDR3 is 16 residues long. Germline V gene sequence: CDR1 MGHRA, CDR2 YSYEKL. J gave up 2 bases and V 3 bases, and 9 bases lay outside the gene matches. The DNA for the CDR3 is TGCGCCAGCAGCCAGCTCAGGAGCGGGGGTCCCTACGAGCAGTACTTC. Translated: CASSQLRSGGPYEQYF.

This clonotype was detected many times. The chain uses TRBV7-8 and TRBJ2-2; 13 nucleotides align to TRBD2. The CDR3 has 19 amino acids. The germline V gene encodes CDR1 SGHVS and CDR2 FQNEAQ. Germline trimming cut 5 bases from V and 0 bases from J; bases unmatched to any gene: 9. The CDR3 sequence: CASSVHPGLAGTNTGELFF. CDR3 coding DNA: TGTGCCAGCAGCGTCCACCCGGGACTAGCGGGGACGAACACCGGGGAGCTGTTTTTT.

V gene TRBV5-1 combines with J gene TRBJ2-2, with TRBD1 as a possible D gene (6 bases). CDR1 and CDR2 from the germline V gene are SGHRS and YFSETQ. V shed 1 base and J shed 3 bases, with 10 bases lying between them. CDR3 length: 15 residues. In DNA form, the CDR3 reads TGCGCCAGCAGCTTGACAGGGATCGACACCGGGGAGCTGTTTTTT. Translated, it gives CASSLTGIDTGELFF.

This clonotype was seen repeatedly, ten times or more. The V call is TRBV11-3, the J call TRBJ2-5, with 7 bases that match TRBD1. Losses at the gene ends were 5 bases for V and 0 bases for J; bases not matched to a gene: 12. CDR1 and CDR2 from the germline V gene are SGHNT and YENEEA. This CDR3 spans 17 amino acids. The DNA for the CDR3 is TGTGCCAGCAGCCGGGGACAGCTACAAATGTACCAAGAGACCCAGTACTTC. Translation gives CASSRGQLQMYQETQYF.

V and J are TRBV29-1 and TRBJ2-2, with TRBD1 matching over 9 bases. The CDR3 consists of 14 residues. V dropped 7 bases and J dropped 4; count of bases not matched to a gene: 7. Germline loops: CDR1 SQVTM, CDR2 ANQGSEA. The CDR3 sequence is CSAIGQGFTGELFF. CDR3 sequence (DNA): TGCAGCGCGATCGGACAGGGGTTCACCGGGGAGCTGTTTTTT.

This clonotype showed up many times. The CDR3 sequence: CASSFRTSGRFSEQFF. CDR3 DNA: TGTGCCAGCAGCTTCCGGACTAGCGGGAGATTTAGTGAGCAGTTCTTC. The chain joins TRBV7-9 to TRBJ2-1; 13 nucleotides match TRBD2. The CDR3 consists of 16 residues. The germline gives CDR1 SEHNR, CDR2 FQNEAQ (reference sequence). V lost 3 bases to trimming and J lost 9 bases; unmatched junction nucleotides: 8.

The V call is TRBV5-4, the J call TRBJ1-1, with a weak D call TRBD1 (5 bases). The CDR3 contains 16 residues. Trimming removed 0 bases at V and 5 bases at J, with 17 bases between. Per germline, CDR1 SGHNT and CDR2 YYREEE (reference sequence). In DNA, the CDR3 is TGTGCCAGCAGCTTGGAAAGGGGTGGGTTTGGTACTGAAGCTTTCTTT. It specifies CASSLERGGFGTEAFF.

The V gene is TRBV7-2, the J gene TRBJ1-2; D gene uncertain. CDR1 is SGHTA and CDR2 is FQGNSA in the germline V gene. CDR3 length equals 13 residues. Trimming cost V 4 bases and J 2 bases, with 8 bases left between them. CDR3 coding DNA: TGTGCCAGCAGCTCCGGCAGGAACTATGGCTACACCTTC. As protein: CASSSGRNYGYTF.

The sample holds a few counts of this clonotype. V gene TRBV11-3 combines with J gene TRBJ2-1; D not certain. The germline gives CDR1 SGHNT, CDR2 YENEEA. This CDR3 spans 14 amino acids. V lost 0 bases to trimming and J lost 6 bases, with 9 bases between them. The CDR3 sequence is CASSLEPRANEQFF. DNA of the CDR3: TGTGCCAGCAGCTTAGAACCACGAGCCAATGAGCAGTTCTTC. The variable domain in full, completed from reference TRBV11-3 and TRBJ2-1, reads EAGVVQSPRYKIIEKKQPVAFWCNPISGHNTLYWYLQNLGQGPELLIRYENEEAVDDSQLPKDRFSAERLKGVDSTLKIQPAELGDSAVYLCASSLEPRANEQFFGPGTRLTVL.

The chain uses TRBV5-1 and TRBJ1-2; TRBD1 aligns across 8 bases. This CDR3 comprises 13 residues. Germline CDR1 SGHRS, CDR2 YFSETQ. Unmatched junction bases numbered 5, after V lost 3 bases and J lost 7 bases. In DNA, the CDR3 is TGCGCCAGCAGCTCCGGACAGGGCCGTGGCTACACCTTC. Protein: CASSSGQGRGYTF.

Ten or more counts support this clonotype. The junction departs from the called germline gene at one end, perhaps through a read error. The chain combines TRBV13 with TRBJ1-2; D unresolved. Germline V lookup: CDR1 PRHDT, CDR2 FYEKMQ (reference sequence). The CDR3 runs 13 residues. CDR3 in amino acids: CASSLGSSYGYTF. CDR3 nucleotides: TGTGCCAGCAGCCTAGGGTCCTCCTATGGCTACACCTTC.

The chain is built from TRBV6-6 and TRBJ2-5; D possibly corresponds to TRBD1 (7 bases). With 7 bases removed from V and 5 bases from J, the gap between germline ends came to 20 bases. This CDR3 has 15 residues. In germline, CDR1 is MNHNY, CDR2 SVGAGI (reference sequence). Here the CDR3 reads CASTTRQGGRETQYF. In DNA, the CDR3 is TGTGCCAGCACTACCCGACAGGGAGGACGGGAGACCCAGTACTTC.

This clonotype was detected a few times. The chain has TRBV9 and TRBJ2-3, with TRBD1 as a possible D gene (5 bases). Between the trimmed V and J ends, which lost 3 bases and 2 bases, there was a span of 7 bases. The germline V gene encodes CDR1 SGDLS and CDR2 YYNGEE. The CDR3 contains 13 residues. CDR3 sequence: CASSEGVTDTQYF. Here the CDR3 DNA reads TGTGCCAGCAGCGAAGGGGTCACAGATACGCAGTATTTT.

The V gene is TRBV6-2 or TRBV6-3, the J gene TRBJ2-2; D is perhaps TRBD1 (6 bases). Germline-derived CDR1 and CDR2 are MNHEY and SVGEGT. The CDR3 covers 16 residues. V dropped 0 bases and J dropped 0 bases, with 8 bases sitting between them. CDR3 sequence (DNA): TGTGCCAGCAGTTACTCTCGGACAGCGAACACCGGGGAGCTGTTTTTT. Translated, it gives CASSYSRTANTGELFF.

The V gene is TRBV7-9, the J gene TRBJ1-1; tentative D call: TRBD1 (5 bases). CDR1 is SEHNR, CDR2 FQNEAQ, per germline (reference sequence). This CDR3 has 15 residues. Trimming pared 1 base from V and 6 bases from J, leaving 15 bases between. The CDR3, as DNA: TGTGCCAGCAGCTTAGGATCGGGTTGGGGGGCTGAAGCTTTCTTT. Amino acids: CASSLGSGWGAEAFF.

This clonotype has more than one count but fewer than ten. The CDR3 DNA sequence: TGTGCCAGCAGTCAAACACCCTACAATGAGCAGTTCTTC. Its protein product is CASSQTPYNEQFF. This chain connects TRBV6-5 to TRBJ2-1; D call uncertain. This CDR3 spans 13 amino acids. V was trimmed by 5 bases and J by 2 bases, leaving 7 bases between them. CDR1 is MNHEY, CDR2 SVGAGI, per germline.

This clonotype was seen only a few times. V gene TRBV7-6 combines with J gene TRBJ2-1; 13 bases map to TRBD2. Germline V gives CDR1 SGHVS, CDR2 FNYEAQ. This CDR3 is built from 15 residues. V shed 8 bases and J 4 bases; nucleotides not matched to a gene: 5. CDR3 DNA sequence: TGTGCCAGCGGGGCGGGACTAGCGGGGTACAATGAGCAGTTCTTC. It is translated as CASGAGLAGYNEQFF.

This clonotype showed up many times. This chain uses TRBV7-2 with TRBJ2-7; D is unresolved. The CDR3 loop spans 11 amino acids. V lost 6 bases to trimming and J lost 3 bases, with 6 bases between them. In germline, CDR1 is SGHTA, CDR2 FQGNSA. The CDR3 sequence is CASSMNYEQYF. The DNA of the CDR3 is TGTGCCAGCAGTATGAACTACGAGCAGTACTTC. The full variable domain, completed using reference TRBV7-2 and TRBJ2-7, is GAGVSQSPSNKVTEKGKDVELRCDPISGHTALYWYRQSLGQGLEFLIYFQGNSAPDKSGLPSDRFSAERTGGSVSTLTIQRTQQEDSAVYLCASSMNYEQYFGPGTRLTVT.